Reported below is one T cell receptor beta chain. Produced via immunoSEQ multiplex PCR; TCRdb's table is partial and in-frame only. Of about 78,000 clones in the sample, around 90% were seen once. The data were obtained in a study of T cell responses to AZD1222 COVID-19 vaccine. The CDR3 spans 15 residues. The germline V gene encodes CDR1 MDHEN and CDR2 SYDVKM. Trimming cost V 7 bases and J 4 bases, with 19 bases left between them. This chain uses TRBV28 with TRBJ1-2; D is unresolved. Specimen: peripheral blood, collected 28 days after the second AZD1222 dose. The TCR originated in an adult who received the AZD1222 COVID-19 vaccine. The CDR3 nucleotides are TGTGCCAGCACCAGAGTTGCCTCCCCCCCCTATGGCTACACCTTC. It translates to CASTRVASPPYGYTF.